These 19 T cell receptor beta chains originate from one sample sequenced in a study of blood T cells in healthy people across ages. A second about 7 to 11 cycle PCR used barcoded and J-beta primers. TCRdb re-called the 5' RACE reads with MiXCR, one entry per CDR3 protein. The table records about 730,000 distinct CDR3 sequences, approximately 43% of them present only once. The sample taken for sequencing was blood. The receptors originated from a woman aged 60-75 years in good health.

The CDR3 loop is CASSLTSGSGDTQYF. CDR3 coding DNA: TGTGCCAGCAGCTTAACTAGCGGGAGTGGAGATACGCAGTATTTT. The rearrangement joins TRBV7-9 to TRBJ2-3; 11 bases are a match to TRBD2. The CDR3 has 15 residues. Germline assignment: CDR1 SEHNR and CDR2 FQNEAQ (reference sequence). V shed 2 bases, J shed 5 bases, and the junction held 3 bases outside the gene matches.

This chain links TRBV7-6 with TRBJ2-7; the D gene is possibly TRBD1 (5 bases). This CDR3 comprises 13 residues. V lost 4 bases and J lost 5, with 12 bases in between. CDR1 SGHVS and CDR2 FNYEAQ come from the germline V gene. CDR3 region: CASSSDRSDEQYF. CDR3 nucleotides: TGTGCCAGCAGCTCAGACAGAAGTGACGAGCAGTACTTC. The full variable domain, completed using reference TRBV7-6 and TRBJ2-7, is GAGVSQSPRYKVTKRGQDVALRCDPISGHVSLYWYRQALGQGPEFLTYFNYEAQQDKSGLPNDRFSAERPEGSISTLTIQRTEQRDSAMYRCASSSDRSDEQYFGPGTRLTVT.

This clonotype showed up just once. V and J are TRBV5-1 and TRBJ2-1; D may be TRBD2 (7 bases). Germline V CDR1 and CDR2: SGHRS, YFSETQ. This CDR3 spans 17 amino acids. Trimming stripped 4 bases from V and 0 bases from J, with 17 bases between. The CDR3 nucleotides read TGCGCCAGCAGCATGGGAGGGGGGCAAAGCTCCTACAATGAGCAGTTCTTC. It codes for CASSMGGGQSSYNEQFF.

Only a few counts were recorded for this clonotype. This chain connects TRBV4-1 to TRBJ2-5, with 7 bases lining up with TRBD2. V dropped 0 bases and J dropped 1; count of bases not matched to a gene: 2. This CDR3 is built from 15 residues. Per the germline V gene, CDR1 is MGHRA and CDR2 is YSYEKL. The CDR3 loop reads CASSQEWGGQETQYF. As DNA, the CDR3 is TGCGCCAGCAGCCAAGAGTGGGGGGGCCAAGAGACCCAGTACTTC.

This clonotype was seen a handful of times. V and J are TRBV20-1 and TRBJ2-1; TRBD2 aligns across 9 bases. There are 15 residues in the CDR3. V lost 6 bases and J lost 7; bases outside the gene matches: 13. The germline V gene encodes CDR1 DFQATT and CDR2 SNEGSKA (reference sequence). CDR3 sequence: CSAILVAGEGNEQFF. CDR3 coding DNA: TGCAGTGCAATCCTGGTAGCGGGGGAGGGGAATGAGCAGTTCTTC.

In this sample, this clonotype turned up once. The J gene is TRBJ2-1, the V gene TRBV7-3; D call uncertain. The better agreement between TRBJ2-7 and the DNA end casts doubt on the J call. The length of the CDR3 is 15 residues. The germline V gene has CDR1 SGHTA and CDR2 FQGTGA. CDR3 sequence (DNA): TGTGCCAGCAGCTTATGGGCCGAGCCCTACAATGAGCAGTACTTC. Amino acids: CASSLWAEPYNEQYF.

This clonotype was detected many times. The V call is TRBV7-2, the J call TRBJ2-7; 14 bases match TRBD2. CDR3 size: 14 residues. V was pared by 5 bases and J by 5 bases, with 2 bases of the junction left unmatched. CDR1 is SGHTA, CDR2 FQGNSA, per germline. The CDR3 DNA reads TGTGCCAGCAGCCAGACTAGCGGGAGGGACGAGCAGTACTTC. Translation gives CASSQTSGRDEQYF.

This clonotype was counted a few times. The chain uses TRBV5-1 and TRBJ2-1, with 9 bases matching TRBD2. The germline gives CDR1 SGHRS, CDR2 YFSETQ. This CDR3 is built from 18 residues. J was trimmed by 0 bases and V by 4 bases; bases with no gene match: 11. CDR3 bases: TGCGCCAGCAGCCTACTTGCCCCAGCGGGGGGCTCCTACAATGAGCAGTTCTTC. Its translation: CASSLLAPAGGSYNEQFF. The whole variable domain, filled in from reference TRBV5-1 and TRBJ2-1, reads KAGVTQTPRYLIKTRGQQVTLSCSPISGHRSVSWYQQTPGQGLQFLFEYFSETQRNKGNFPGRFSGRQFSNSRSEMNVSTLELGDSALYLCASSLLAPAGGSYNEQFFGPGTRLTVL.

The gene calls are TRBV5-8 and TRBJ2-1; weak D call: TRBD2 (6 bases). The V end lost 1 base, the J end lost 5 bases, and 13 bases lay between the germline ends. Germline CDR1 and CDR2: SGHTS and YDEGEE. CDR3 length equals 15 residues. The CDR3 loop reads CASSLFVTGDNEQFF. The CDR3 DNA follows: TGTGCCAGCAGCTTGTTTGTTACGGGAGACAATGAGCAGTTCTTC.

This clonotype was detected only a few times. The rearrangement uses TRBV28 and TRBJ1-2, with 7 bases aligning to TRBD1. Germline V CDR1 and CDR2: MDHEN, SYDVKM. CDR3 length equals 14 residues. V lost 4 bases, J lost 3 bases, and 5 bases stayed unmatched. The DNA of the CDR3 is TGTGCCAGCAGTTCGGGACAGAGGGACTATGGCTACACCTTC. Its protein product is CASSSGQRDYGYTF.

This clonotype was seen a few times. This sequence joins TRBV7-8 and TRBJ2-3; 9 nucleotides agree with TRBD2. Germline V CDR1 and CDR2: SGHVS, FQNEAQ. CDR3 length equals 16 residues. With 1 base clipped from V and 3 bases from J, the junction kept 5 bases outside the gene matches. The CDR3 coding sequence is TGTGCCAGCAGCTTAGGCGCGGGAGGGAGGACAGATACGCAGTATTTT. Translated: CASSLGAGGRTDTQYF.

This clonotype appeared a few times. This chain connects TRBV27 to TRBJ2-4; TRBD1 matches at 10 bases. The V and J ends lost 6 bases and 5 bases, in that order; junction bases with no gene match: 7. CDR3 length equals 15 residues. From germline, CDR1 is MNHEY and CDR2 SMNVEV (reference sequence). The CDR3 region has the DNA TGTGCCAGCAGACGACAGGGGGCGCAGGAAAACATTCAGTACTTC. This gives the protein CASRRQGAQENIQYF.

The CDR3 DNA reads TGTGCCAGCAGTTATACAGGGGTCGAGCAGTACTTC. It translates to CASSYTGVEQYF. The gene calls are TRBV6-6 and TRBJ2-7; 7 bases align to TRBD1. Germline CDR1 and CDR2: MNHNY and SVGAGI (reference sequence). V trimming: 3 bases; J trimming: 6 bases; junction bases outside the gene matches: 2. The length of the CDR3 is 12 residues.

The gene calls are TRBV7-2 and TRBJ2-1; D possibly corresponds to TRBD1 (6 bases). This CDR3 is built from 14 residues. With 7 bases removed from V and 9 bases from J, the gap between germline ends came to 19 bases. CDR1 and CDR2 (germline): SGHTA, FQGNSA. This CDR3 reads CASTPRTVIREQFF. The DNA for the CDR3 is TGTGCCAGCACACCGCGGACAGTTATTCGTGAGCAGTTCTTC.

In this sample, this clonotype turned up many times. J is TRBJ2-1 and V is TRBV5-1; TRBD1 matches 7 bases. Germline lookup yields CDR1 SGHRS and CDR2 YFSETQ. The ends lost 4 bases at V and 5 bases at J; junction bases unmatched: 6. This CDR3 is 14 amino acids long. CDR3 nucleotide sequence: TGCGCCAGCAGCCCAGGACAGGAGAACAATGAGCAGTTCTTC. This encodes CASSPGQENNEQFF.

This clonotype was recorded a few times. CDR3 loop: CSAIPGTSVGDTQYF. CDR3 coding DNA: TGCAGTGCTATACCCGGGACTAGCGTTGGAGATACGCAGTATTTT. This sequence joins TRBV20-1 and TRBJ2-3; 10 bases are a match to TRBD2. The ends lost 4 bases at V and 5 bases at J; junction bases unmatched: 9. The CDR3 length is 15 residues. Germline assignment: CDR1 DFQATT and CDR2 SNEGSKA (reference sequence).

The chain uses TRBV11-2 and TRBJ1-1, with no clear D. Trimming shortened V by 1 base and J by 5 bases, and 8 bases separated the two germline ends. The germline V gene encodes CDR1 SGHAT and CDR2 FQNNGV. The CDR3 loop spans 13 amino acids. The CDR3: CASSLAEGTEAFF. CDR3 in DNA: TGTGCCAGCAGCTTAGCCGAAGGGACTGAAGCTTTCTTT. Full variable domain (rest looked up from reference TRBV11-2 and TRBJ1-1): EAGVAQSPRYKIIEKRQSVAFWCNPISGHATLYWYQQILGQGPKLLIQFQNNGVVDDSQLPKDRFSAERLKGVDSTLKIQPAKLEDSAVYLCASSLAEGTEAFFGQGTRLTVV.

This sequence joins TRBV4-1 and TRBJ1-4; no reliable D call. The V end was cut by 4 bases, the J end by 4 bases, with 13 bases between. CDR3 length: 15 amino acids. CDR1 and CDR2 from the germline V gene are MGHRA and YSYEKL. Here the CDR3 DNA reads TGCGCCAGCAGCCCCGATGAGGCCGGTAATGAAAAACTGTTTTTT. This sequence encodes CASSPDEAGNEKLFF.

This chain uses TRBV20-1 with TRBJ2-1; 8 nucleotides line up with TRBD2. The CDR3 consists of 14 residues. The germline V gene has CDR1 DFQATT and CDR2 SNEGSKA (reference sequence). The J segment lost 0 bases and the V segment lost 6 bases, leaving 4 bases of the junction unmatched. The CDR3 spells CSAGRGGSYNEQFF. The CDR3 nucleotides are TGCAGTGCCGGGAGGGGGGGCTCCTACAATGAGCAGTTCTTC.